This entry features one T cell receptor (beta chain) sequence. Some clones are missing from TCRdb's copy, which holds only in-frame ones; the method was immunoSEQ multiplex PCR. The sample holds about 98,000 clones, about 91% seen once. Per the germline V gene, CDR1 is LGHNA and CDR2 is YNFKEQ. The CDR3 is 14 amino acids. The germline V and J ends were trimmed by 1 base and 0 bases, with 6 bases remaining between them. This entry comes from a study of T cell changes during pregnancy in multiple sclerosis. The specimen was peripheral blood, collected after pregnancy. This chain uses TRBV4-2 with TRBJ2-5; D may be TRBD2 (6 bases). This sequence was found in a female donor in good health, enrolled as a control in a pregnancy study. CDR3 amino acids: CASSQGDYQETQYF. The CDR3 bases are TGTGCCAGCAGCCAAGGGGACTACCAAGAGACCCAGTACTTC.